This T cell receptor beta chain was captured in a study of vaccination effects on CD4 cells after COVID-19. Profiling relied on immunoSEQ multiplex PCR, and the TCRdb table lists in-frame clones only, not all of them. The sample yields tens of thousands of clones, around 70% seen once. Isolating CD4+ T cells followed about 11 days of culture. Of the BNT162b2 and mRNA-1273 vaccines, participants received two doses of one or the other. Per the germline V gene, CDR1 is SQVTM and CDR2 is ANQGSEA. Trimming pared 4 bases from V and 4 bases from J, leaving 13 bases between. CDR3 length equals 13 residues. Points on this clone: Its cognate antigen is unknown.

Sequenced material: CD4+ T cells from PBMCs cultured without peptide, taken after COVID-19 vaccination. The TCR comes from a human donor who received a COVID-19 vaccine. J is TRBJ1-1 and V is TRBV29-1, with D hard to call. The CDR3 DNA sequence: TGCAGCGTTGTAATGGGGTCCGCCACTGAAGCTTTCTTT. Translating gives CSVVMGSATEAFF.